The 21 T cell receptor beta chains below were found in one sample sequenced in a study of blood T cell repertoires in COVID-19. Method: immunoSEQ multiplex PCR; TCRdb's copy keeps in-frame clones and lacks some. The sample carries about 120,000 clones, roughly three quarters recorded once. The sequenced sample was peripheral blood. The receptors originated from a human donor in a cohort sampled during active COVID-19.

The chain has TRBV27 and TRBJ1-4, with D possibly TRBD1 on 5 matching bases. This CDR3 is built from 16 residues. Germline V gene lookup returns CDR1 MNHEY and CDR2 SMNVEV (reference sequence). V shed 4 bases and J shed 0 bases, with 12 bases lying between them. DNA for the CDR3: TGTGCCAGCAGTTCCCTCAAGACAGCAACTAATGAAAAACTGTTTTTT. As protein: CASSSLKTATNEKLFF. The whole variable domain, filled in from reference TRBV27 and TRBJ1-4, reads EAQVTQNPRYLITVTGKKLTVTCSQNMNHEYMSWYRQDPGLGLRQIYYSMNVEVTDKGDVPEGYKVSRKEKRNFPLILESPSPNQTSLYFCASSSLKTATNEKLFFGSGTQLSVL.

Of note for this clone: No DNA is shown, since the ends of the CDR3 on it are uncertain; the CDR3 is the one TCRdb lists. The chain is built from TRBV27 and TRBJ2-7; no check of the table's D call, TRBD2, against the DNA was made. Germline V CDR1 and CDR2: MNHEY, SMNVEV (reference sequence). The CDR3 spans 15 amino acids, including both terminal residues. This CDR3 is CASCFLGSGGGGQYF.

The V and J genes are TRBV19 and TRBJ1-2; possibly TRBD1 for D (6 bases). The V end was cut by 5 bases, the J end by 5 bases, with 18 bases between. Germline values: CDR1 LNHDA, CDR2 SQIVND (reference sequence). The CDR3 is made up of 15 amino acids. CDR3: CASSLWTEAGYGYTF. DNA for the CDR3: TGTGCCAGTAGTTTATGGACAGAAGCTGGGTATGGCTACACCTTC.

The chain combines TRBV6-4 with TRBJ2-7, with 8 bases lining up with TRBD2. Trimming took 6 bases from V and 5 from J; bases not matched to a gene: 9. CDR3 size: 14 residues. CDR1 and CDR2 from the germline V gene are MRHNA and SNTAGT. CDR3 amino acids: CASRGGLGDDEQYF. For the CDR3, the DNA is TGTGCCAGCAGGGGGGGACTAGGCGACGACGAGCAGTACTTC.

This clone is large (0.1 to 1%) in the sample. The rearrangement uses TRBV5-6 and TRBJ1-4; D is perhaps TRBD1 (6 bases). This CDR3 spans 16 amino acids. Germline-derived CDR1 and CDR2 are SGHDT and YYEEEE. V was clipped by 1 base and J by 4 bases, with 14 bases between them. In nucleotides, the CDR3 is TGTGCCAGCAGCTTGAGGGTCACAGGGCATAATGAAAAACTGTTTTTT. Translated: CASSLRVTGHNEKLFF.

V and J are TRBV11-2 and TRBJ2-7; maybe TRBD2 (6 bases). V was cut by 2 bases and J by 8 bases, with 19 bases left in between. Germline CDR1 is SGHAT and CDR2 is FQNNGV. This CDR3 is built from 15 residues. For the CDR3, the DNA is TGTGCCAGCAGCTTAAATGGAGGGAGAAACGAAAAGCAGTACTTC. Translating it yields CASSLNGGRNEKQYF.

This clone was detected once. V usage is TRBV11-2 and J usage is TRBJ2-7; D not certain. The CDR3 totals 12 residues. V lost 5 bases and J lost 6, with 11 bases in between. The germline V gene encodes CDR1 SGHAT and CDR2 FQNNGV. The CDR3 nucleotides read TGTGCCAGCAGCCACCCGGGTGGCGAGCAGTACTTC. Translation: CASSHPGGEQYF.

CDR3 nucleotide sequence: TGTGCCAGCAGCCGTATACATGGAGTTGACGGTGGAAACACCATATATTTT. Its translation: CASSRIHGVDGGNTIYF. The genes are TRBV7-2 and TRBJ1-3; D gene ambiguous. Germline lookup yields CDR1 SGHTA and CDR2 FQGNSA. V was cut by 5 bases and J by 3 bases, with 20 bases left in between. The CDR3 extends over 17 amino acids.

V is TRBV4-2 and J is TRBJ1-1; maybe TRBD1 (6 bases). Germline-derived CDR1 and CDR2 are LGHNA and YNFKEQ. The V end lost 3 bases, the J end lost 8 bases, and 16 bases lay between the germline ends. This CDR3 has 14 residues. CDR3 amino acids: CASSQRGGDKEAFF. CDR3 in DNA: TGTGCCAGCAGCCAGAGGGGGGGAGACAAGGAAGCTTTCTTT.

J is TRBJ1-6 and V is TRBV19; D is perhaps TRBD1 (6 bases). V was shortened by 5 bases and J by 7 bases, with 18 bases between the two germline ends. The germline V gene encodes CDR1 LNHDA and CDR2 SQIVND (reference sequence). The CDR3 loop spans 16 amino acids. The CDR3 DNA is TGTGCCAGTAGTGGAGGGGGGGGCGCACGGAATTCACCCCTCCACTTT. It yields the protein CASSGGGGARNSPLHF.

The chain joins TRBV5-4 to TRBJ1-1; D might be TRBD1 (5 bases). Trimming pared 0 bases from V and 5 bases from J, leaving 14 bases between. The CDR3 length is 15 residues. Germline values: CDR1 SGHNT, CDR2 YYREEE (reference sequence). The CDR3 protein is CASSLEARVGTEAFF. CDR3 in DNA: TGTGCCAGCAGCTTGGAGGCCAGGGTGGGAACTGAAGCTTTCTTT.

This clone was observed a single time. This chain uses TRBV7-9 with TRBJ1-2; D is perhaps TRBD1 (6 bases). Trimming took off 5 bases at V and 12 bases at J, with 25 bases between the two ends. Germline-derived CDR1 and CDR2 are SEHNR and FQNEAQ (reference sequence). The CDR3 runs 15 residues. DNA of the CDR3: TGTGCCAGCAGCGGACGGACAGACGACGTACGTGGTCACACCTTC. Translation gives CASSGRTDDVRGHTF.

The rearrangement links TRBV19 to TRBJ1-5; 9 bases are shared with TRBD1. In germline, CDR1 is LNHDA, CDR2 SQIVND (reference sequence). The ends lost 5 bases at V and 4 bases at J; junction bases unmatched: 9. The length of the CDR3 is 16 residues. Here the CDR3 DNA reads TGTGCCAGTAGTGGACAGGGGACCTTAGCAAATCAGCCCCAGCATTTT. Protein: CASSGQGTLANQPQHF.

This clone was found a few times. The V gene is TRBV3-1 (or the pseudogene TRBV3-2), the J gene TRBJ1-1; D possibly corresponds to TRBD1 (5 bases). V lost 6 bases and J lost 5, with 19 bases in between. The CDR3 extends over 15 amino acids. In germline, CDR1 is LGHDT, CDR2 YNNKEL (reference sequence). CDR3 residues: CASSSVFGGGTEAFF. The CDR3 region has the DNA TGTGCCAGCAGTTCGGTTTTTGGGGGAGGGACTGAAGCTTTCTTT.

The V and J genes are TRBV6-5 and TRBJ2-1; 8 bases match TRBD2. The germline V gene has CDR1 MNHEY and CDR2 SVGAGI. V was pared by 0 bases and J by 9 bases, with 7 bases of the junction left unmatched. This CDR3 has 15 residues. The chain's CDR3 is CASSYSRRGESEQFF. The CDR3 DNA is TGTGCCAGCAGTTACTCCCGGCGGGGGGAAAGTGAGCAGTTCTTC.

This clone was seen only once. CDR3 nucleotides: TGCGCCAGCAGCCAAGTCTACACAGGGGGCACTGAAGCTTTCTTT. Protein: CASSQVYTGGTEAFF. The chain carries TRBV4-1 and TRBJ1-1, with TRBD1 identical over 8 bases. CDR1 and CDR2 from the germline V gene are MGHRA and YSYEKL. This CDR3 has 15 residues. The V gene end was trimmed by 1 base and the J gene end by 4 bases; junction bases not matched to a gene: 5.

V is TRBV7-2 and J is TRBJ1-6; D is uncertain. The CDR3 has 15 amino acids. V shed 2 bases and J shed 7 bases, with 12 bases lying between them. The germline V gene has CDR1 SGHTA and CDR2 FQGNSA. The CDR3 region has the DNA TGTGCCAGCAGCTTAATGGGGAGTGGCAATTCACCCCTCCACTTT. Its translation: CASSLMGSGNSPLHF. Full variable domain (outside the CDR3, taken from reference TRBV7-2 and TRBJ1-6): GAGVSQSPSNKVTEKGKDVELRCDPISGHTALYWYRQSLGQGLEFLIYFQGNSAPDKSGLPSDRFSAERTGGSVSTLTIQRTQQEDSAVYLCASSLMGSGNSPLHFGNGTRLTVT.

V is TRBV11-2 and J is TRBJ1-3, with 9 bases identical to TRBD1. Unmatched junction bases numbered 8, after V lost 0 bases and J lost 2 bases. Per the germline V gene, CDR1 is SGHAT and CDR2 is FQNNGV. The CDR3 sequence is 18 residues long. In DNA form, the CDR3 reads TGTGCCAGCAGCTTAGACGGACAGGGGTTAAGAGCTGGAAACACCATATATTTT. As protein: CASSLDGQGLRAGNTIYF.

This sequence joins TRBV5-6 and TRBJ2-7; TRBD1 matches 8 bases. The CDR3 has 14 residues. J lost 5 bases, V lost 1 base, and 5 bases had no gene match. Germline-derived CDR1 and CDR2 are SGHDT and YYEEEE. In DNA, the CDR3 is TGTGCCAGCAGCTTGTCAGGGGGCATGAACGAGCAGTACTTC. It encodes CASSLSGGMNEQYF.

The chain employs TRBV7-9 and TRBJ2-7; 12 bases are a match to TRBD1. There are 16 residues in the CDR3. Germline V gene sequence: CDR1 SEHNR, CDR2 FQNEAQ (reference sequence). J gave up 6 bases and V 4 bases, and 10 bases lay outside the gene matches. CDR3 protein: CASSSNTGTGGAEQYF. For the CDR3, the DNA is TGTGCCAGCAGCTCAAACACCGGGACAGGGGGCGCCGAGCAGTACTTC.

The rearrangement joins TRBV7-2 to TRBJ2-2; TRBD2 might be the D (6 bases). The germline V gene encodes CDR1 SGHTA and CDR2 FQGNSA. V gave up 5 bases and J gave up 4 bases, with 14 bases separating them. This CDR3 spans 15 amino acids. CDR3 DNA: TGTGCCAGCAGCCCGGGACTGATAATCACCGGGGAGCTGTTTTTT. Protein: CASSPGLIITGELFF.